This T cell receptor beta chain originates from a study of T cells in severe cutaneous drug reactions. Study context: The culprit drug was assigned by the Naranjo and ALDEN algorithms. Blister fluid/cells and PBMC came from acute- or recovery-stage patients.

The CDR3 totals 17 residues. Germline CDR1 LNHDA, CDR2 SQIVND (reference sequence). With regard to this clonotype: Its antigen is undetermined.

TCR subtype-specific primers in iRepertoire multiplex PCR prepared libraries for bulk and single-cell sequencing. TCRdb re-analyzed the multiplex PCR reads; it lists each CDR3 protein once, without DNA. Its listing shows about 8,300 distinct CDR3 sequences. Carbamazepine had induced Stevens-Johnson syndrome or toxic epidermal necrolysis in the sequenced donors. Study-wide points: TRBV12-4 use rose strongly in carbamazepine-induced Stevens-Johnson syndrome or toxic epidermal necrolysis, averaging roughly 32% in blister cells and 4.5% to 6.5% in PBMC.

J is TRBJ1-3 and V is TRBV19; the D call of TRBD1 rests on TCRdb alone, since no DNA is present to check it. The receptor's source is a human donor with a severe cutaneous adverse drug reaction. Sequenced: cells from a skin blister. Here the CDR3 reads CASSPNPTGDSGNTIYF.